Listed here are 26 T cell receptor beta chains from one sample, sequenced in a study of T-cell reconstitution after alpha-beta-depleted transplantation in children. Unique molecular identifiers were built into the TCRbeta library. TCRdb analysed the PCR reads with MiXCR anew, one entry per CDR3 protein. The sample holds around 600,000 distinct CDR3 sequences, roughly 24% seen once. The sequencing used PBMCs, mostly from graft donor cells, collected 360 days after TCRalphabeta/CD19-depleted stem cell transplant. Every receptor here comes from a boy under two years old who had a stem cell transplant for acute myeloid leukemia, so the T cells may come from the graft donor.

This chain links TRBV20-1 with TRBJ2-5; 8 nucleotides align to TRBD2. The ends lost 1 base at V and 2 bases at J; junction bases unmatched: 3. The length of the CDR3 is 14 residues. The germline gives CDR1 DFQATT, CDR2 SNEGSKA (reference sequence). Here the CDR3 reads CSARGAGAQETQYF. Here the CDR3 DNA reads TGCAGTGCTAGAGGAGCGGGGGCTCAAGAGACCCAGTACTTC.

This clonotype was recorded a few times. The genes are TRBV10-1 and TRBJ1-3; maybe TRBD1 (6 bases). This CDR3 has 15 amino acids. With 4 bases removed from V and 11 bases from J, the gap between germline ends came to 21 bases. CDR1 is WNHNN and CDR2 is SYGVQD in the germline V gene (reference sequence). Written as DNA, the CDR3 is TGCGCCAGCAGTGGAGGCACATCGAGGGGGAACGCCATATATTTT. This codes for CASSGGTSRGNAIYF.

Written as DNA, the CDR3 is TGTGCCAGCAGTTTTGGGCAGGCGGGAGGGTTCTACGAGCAGTACGTC. Its translation: CASSFGQAGGFYEQYV. The rearrangement joins TRBV28 to TRBJ2-7, with 9 bases that match TRBD2. Germline values: CDR1 MDHEN, CDR2 SYDVKM. J gave up 3 bases and V 3 bases, and 9 bases lay outside the gene matches. The CDR3 loop spans 16 amino acids.

This clonotype has more than one count but fewer than ten. This chain uses TRBV7-2 with TRBJ2-1; 7 bases fit TRBD2. The CDR3 is 14 residues long. Per germline, CDR1 SGHTA and CDR2 FQGNSA. The trim removed 6 bases at V and 4 bases at J, leaving 6 bases unmatched. The CDR3 sequence is CASRSGTKYNEQFF. CDR3 bases: TGTGCCAGCAGGAGCGGGACCAAGTACAATGAGCAGTTCTTC.

This clonotype occurred many times. This chain uses TRBV5-1 with TRBJ2-5; D may be TRBD2 (6 bases). Trimming stripped 4 bases from V and 7 bases from J, with 23 bases between. CDR3 length equals 16 residues. Germline-derived CDR1 and CDR2 are SGHRS and YFSETQ. CDR3 in amino acids: CASSPTTTPSGGTQYF. The CDR3 region has the DNA TGCGCCAGCAGCCCCACCACGACTCCTTCCGGGGGGACCCAGTACTTC.

This sequence joins TRBV10-2 and TRBJ2-1; 7 bases are a match to TRBD1. V was clipped by 7 bases and J by 9 bases; unmatched bases: 15. Germline-derived CDR1 and CDR2 are WSHSY and SAAADI. This CDR3 spans 15 amino acids. The CDR3 DNA is TGCGCCAGCACAGGGGGAGCGGCAGGGGGAACTGAGCAGTTCTTC. It codes for CASTGGAAGGTEQFF.

The chain recombines TRBV6-4 with TRBJ2-1, with 7 bases lining up with TRBD1. The J segment lost 2 bases and the V segment lost 6 bases, leaving 7 bases of the junction unmatched. CDR1 is MRHNA, CDR2 SNTAGT, per germline. The CDR3 contains 15 residues. CDR3 loop: CASRATGVPYNEQFF. The CDR3 coding sequence is TGTGCCAGCAGGGCTACAGGGGTACCCTACAATGAGCAGTTCTTC.

This clonotype was observed a handful of times. The rearrangement links TRBV6-1 to TRBJ2-5, with 9 bases aligning to TRBD1. Trimming took 5 bases from V and 4 from J; bases not matched to a gene: 11. This CDR3 region has 16 residues. Germline loops: CDR1 MNHNS, CDR2 SASEGT. CDR3 region: CASSPGLAGQGETQYF. In DNA, the CDR3 is TGTGCCAGCAGTCCCGGGCTGGCGGGACAGGGAGAGACCCAGTACTTC.

This clonotype was recorded many times. This chain links TRBV12-3 or TRBV12-4 with TRBJ2-7; a possible D gene is TRBD1 (5 bases). CDR3 length equals 14 residues. Trimming removed 2 bases at V and 6 bases at J, with 14 bases between. CDR3 region: CASSLSAGYGEQYF. Here the CDR3 DNA reads TGTGCCAGCAGTTTATCGGCAGGGTACGGCGAGCAGTACTTC.

This clonotype showed up just a few times. The chain couples TRBV20-1 to TRBJ2-3; D possibly matches TRBD1 or TRBD2 (6 bases each). The CDR3 length is 11 residues. Deletions cut 6 bases from V and 8 bases from J, with 12 bases between. Per the germline V gene, CDR1 is DFQATT and CDR2 is SNEGSKA (reference sequence). This CDR3 reads CSAGGQGTQYF. In nucleotides, the CDR3 is TGCAGTGCCGGGGGCCAAGGTACGCAGTATTTT.

V gene TRBV20-1 combines with J gene TRBJ1-2; the D gene is possibly TRBD1 (6 bases). The germline V gene encodes CDR1 DFQATT and CDR2 SNEGSKA (reference sequence). The CDR3 consists of 13 residues. Between the trimmed V and J ends, which lost 6 bases and 3 bases, there was a span of 14 bases. CDR3 in DNA: TGCAGTGCCAGAATACAGGGCTACTATGGCTACACCTTC. It codes for CSARIQGYYGYTF.

This clonotype was seen many times. This sequence joins TRBV28 and TRBJ1-2; D ambiguous. The length of the CDR3 is 12 residues. The ends were cut back, 3 bases at V and 3 bases at J, with 5 bases in the middle. Germline lookup yields CDR1 MDHEN and CDR2 SYDVKM. The CDR3 bases are TGTGCCAGCAGTTTTGAGTACTATGGCTACACCTTC. It encodes CASSFEYYGYTF.

This clonotype was counted many times. The J gene is TRBJ1-2, the V gene TRBV25-1, with a tentative D call TRBD1 (6 bases). The V gene lost 5 bases and the J gene lost 4 bases, with 11 bases spanning the gap. The CDR3 extends over 13 amino acids. Germline lookup yields CDR1 MGHDK and CDR2 SYGVNS. The CDR3 loop reads CASSPQGSYGYTF. The DNA of the CDR3 is TGTGCCAGCAGTCCACAGGGTAGCTATGGCTACACCTTC.

This clonotype has a count of ten or more. CDR3 in amino acids: CASSSGGALLDNEQFF. In DNA form, the CDR3 reads TGTGCCAGCAGCTCAGGGGGGGCCCTTCTGGACAATGAGCAGTTCTTC. The chain links TRBV7-9 to TRBJ2-1; D is perhaps TRBD1 or TRBD2 (7 bases each). Trimming shortened V by 4 bases and J by 5 bases, and 18 bases separated the two germline ends. This CDR3 has 16 residues. The V gene's germline CDR1 is SEHNR and CDR2 FQNEAQ (reference sequence).

About this clonotype: It may be a read error: a sequence one base away is much more abundant. V is TRBV20-1 and J is TRBJ2-5; tentative D call: TRBD2 (6 bases). Trimming removed 0 bases from V and 4 bases from J, with 12 bases in between. The length of the CDR3 is 14 residues. Germline assignment: CDR1 DFQATT and CDR2 SNEGSKA (reference sequence). CDR3 protein: CSARDVLATETQYF. CDR3 sequence (DNA): TGCAGTGCTAGAGATGTACTAGCAACAGAGACCCAGTACTTC.

This clonotype was recorded a few times. The chain links TRBV6-5 to TRBJ2-5, with 15 nucleotides matching TRBD2. CDR3 length: 17 amino acids. The V gene end was trimmed by 2 bases and the J gene end by 5 bases; junction bases not matched to a gene: 6. Germline V CDR1 and CDR2: MNHEY, SVGAGI. The CDR3 sequence: CASSYRGTSGGYETQYF. CDR3 nucleotides: TGTGCCAGCAGTTACCGCGGGACTAGCGGGGGGTATGAGACCCAGTACTTC.

The chain carries TRBV7-6 and TRBJ1-4; 7 bases fit TRBD1. Germline CDR1 is SGHVS and CDR2 is FNYEAQ. The CDR3 covers 20 residues. With V trimmed by 2 bases and J by 1 base, 16 bases remained unmatched. The CDR3 nucleotides read TGTGCCAGCAGCTTAAGGAGGGGGCAAAGAGGTGTAAGAACTAATGAAAAACTGTTTTTT. It codes for CASSLRRGQRGVRTNEKLFF.

V gene TRBV5-1 combines with J gene TRBJ1-2, with D maybe TRBD1 (6 bases). Germline V CDR1 and CDR2: SGHRS, YFSETQ. V was clipped by 0 bases and J by 6 bases, with 18 bases between them. This CDR3 is 16 amino acids long. The CDR3 loop reads CASSLVSGADRDGYTF. DNA of the CDR3: TGCGCCAGCAGCTTGGTGTCAGGGGCCGACCGTGATGGCTACACCTTC. Full variable domain (remainder filled in from reference TRBV5-1 and TRBJ1-2): KAGVTQTPRYLIKTRGQQVTLSCSPISGHRSVSWYQQTPGQGLQFLFEYFSETQRNKGNFPGRFSGRQFSNSRSEMNVSTLELGDSALYLCASSLVSGADRDGYTFGSGTRLTVV.

This clonotype was seen a few times. This sequence joins TRBV5-6 and TRBJ1-1; unclear D gene. CDR3 length: 15 amino acids. Trimming shortened V by 2 bases and J by 0 bases, and 11 bases separated the two germline ends. Per germline, CDR1 SGHDT and CDR2 YYEEEE. CDR3 region: CASSFETTLNTEAFF. In DNA, the CDR3 is TGTGCCAGCAGCTTTGAGACGACACTGAACACTGAAGCTTTCTTT.

On this clonotype itself: A much larger clone differs by one base, so this may be a read error. The V gene is TRBV20-1, the J gene TRBJ1-1; 7 nucleotides agree with TRBD1. V shed 3 bases, J shed 4 bases, and the junction held 14 bases outside the gene matches. Per the germline V gene, CDR1 is DFQATT and CDR2 is SNEGSKA (reference sequence). This CDR3 has 16 residues. The CDR3 protein is CSARAHGGQISTEAFF. The DNA for the CDR3 is TGCAGTGCTAGGGCCCACGGGGGACAGATAAGCACTGAAGCTTTCTTT.

V and J are TRBV6-2 or TRBV6-3 and TRBJ2-3, with 7 bases fitting TRBD1. V gave up 1 base and J gave up 2 bases; unmatched junction bases: 3. The germline V gene encodes CDR1 MNHEY and CDR2 SVGEGT. This CDR3 spans 15 amino acids. CDR3 loop: CASSYWDRATDTQYF. The CDR3 DNA follows: TGTGCCAGCAGTTACTGGGACAGAGCCACAGATACGCAGTATTTT.

The table lists this clonotype with a few counts. CDR3: CSARRSGTGDYGYTF. For the CDR3, the DNA is TGCAGTGCTAGACGGTCCGGGACAGGGGATTATGGCTACACCTTC. The rearrangement links TRBV20-1 to TRBJ1-2; 10 nucleotides align to TRBD1. CDR1 and CDR2 from the germline V gene are DFQATT and SNEGSKA (reference sequence). The CDR3 sequence is 15 residues long. With 2 bases clipped from V and 5 bases from J, the junction kept 8 bases outside the gene matches.

This chain links TRBV20-1 with TRBJ1-4; 9 positions agree with TRBD1. The ends lost 7 bases at V and 6 bases at J; junction bases unmatched: 6. Germline-derived CDR1 and CDR2 are DFQATT and SNEGSKA (reference sequence). CDR3 length equals 13 residues. CDR3 sequence: CSVRGDRDEKLFF. The CDR3 coding sequence is TGCAGTGTTAGGGGGGACAGGGATGAAAAACTGTTTTTT.

This rearrangement joins TRBV28 to TRBJ2-1; no firm D call. The V end was cut by 5 bases, the J end by 9 bases, with 17 bases between. Germline-derived CDR1 and CDR2 are MDHEN and SYDVKM. CDR3 size: 14 residues. The DNA for the CDR3 is TGTGCCAGCAGTCCGGGCGTCCCTCAGTCTGAGCAGTTCTTC. This translates into CASSPGVPQSEQFF.

As DNA, the CDR3 is TGTGCCAGCAGTTACAACGGGTACGAGCAGTACGTC. Its protein product is CASSYNGYEQYV. The gene calls are TRBV6-6 and TRBJ2-7; no clear D. Germline-derived CDR1 and CDR2 are MNHNY and SVGAGI (reference sequence). V lost 2 bases to trimming and J lost 4 bases, with 6 bases between them. The CDR3 is 12 residues long.

There are a few counts of this clonotype. V usage is TRBV28 and J usage is TRBJ2-2; D is perhaps TRBD1 (5 bases). The CDR3 is 16 amino acids. Trimming removed 3 bases from V and 8 bases from J, with 19 bases in between. Germline V gene sequence: CDR1 MDHEN, CDR2 SYDVKM. The CDR3 sequence: CASSLARAGMIGELFF. The CDR3 DNA follows: TGTGCCAGCAGTTTGGCCAGGGCAGGGATGATTGGGGAGCTGTTTTTT.